The 14 T cell receptor beta chains below all came from one sample that was sequenced in a study of blood T cell repertoires in COVID-19. Repertoires were generated with immunoSEQ multiplex PCR, while TCRdb's copy carries only in-frame clones and drops some. Found here are 100,000 to 150,000 clones, around three quarters of them singletons; the top ten hold roughly 35%. Sequences were obtained from peripheral blood. These receptors were obtained from a middle-aged man with active or convalescent COVID-19.

This chain joins TRBV5-1 and TRBJ2-2; weak D call: TRBD2 (6 bases). V lost 1 base to trimming and J lost 0 bases, with 16 bases between them. This CDR3 spans 18 amino acids. CDR1 SGHRS and CDR2 YFSETQ come from the germline V gene. In DNA, the CDR3 is TGCGCCAGCAGCTTGTCAGCGGGCCCCGCCACGAACACCGGGGAGCTGTTTTTT. Its translation: CASSLSAGPATNTGELFF.

The gene calls are TRBV7-3 and TRBJ1-2; 11 bases agree with TRBD1. In germline, CDR1 is SGHTA, CDR2 FQGTGA. V lost 2 bases, J lost 7 bases, and 3 bases stayed unmatched. CDR3 length equals 14 residues. The CDR3: CASSLGQGAGGYTF. For the CDR3, the DNA is TGTGCCAGCAGCTTAGGACAGGGGGCAGGTGGCTACACCTTC.

The chain couples TRBV5-4 to TRBJ1-1, with 10 bases fitting TRBD1. The V gene's germline CDR1 is SGHNT and CDR2 YYREEE (reference sequence). V lost 5 bases and J lost 4; bases outside the gene matches: 8. The CDR3 runs to 15 residues. CDR3 in DNA: TGTGCCAGCAGGCCGCCGGGACAGGGGAGCACTGAAGCTTTCTTT. This codes for CASRPPGQGSTEAFF.

V usage is TRBV19 and J usage is TRBJ1-2, with 10 bases fitting TRBD1. V lost 7 bases to trimming and J lost 6 bases; unmatched junction nucleotides: 11. CDR1 is LNHDA, CDR2 SQIVND, per germline (reference sequence). The CDR3 length is 15 residues. CDR3 sequence reads: CASNPRDRGVDGYTF. CDR3 nucleotides: TGTGCCAGTAATCCCCGGGACAGGGGTGTAGATGGCTACACCTTC.

The chain recombines TRBV7-8 with TRBJ2-7; a possible D gene is TRBD2 (6 bases). The CDR3 runs 15 residues. With 5 bases removed from V and 2 bases from J, the gap between germline ends came to 16 bases. The germline V gene encodes CDR1 SGHVS and CDR2 FQNEAQ. CDR3 protein: CASSGRDSRPYEQYF. The CDR3 coding sequence is TGTGCCAGCAGCGGCCGGGACTCCCGCCCCTACGAGCAGTACTTC.

CDR3 amino acids: CATSRGEGPGDQPQHF. The DNA of the CDR3 is TGTGCCACCAGCAGAGGGGAAGGGCCAGGGGATCAGCCCCAGCATTTT. The chain links TRBV15 to TRBJ1-5; possibly TRBD1 for D (6 bases). This CDR3 is 16 amino acids long. The ends were cut back, 1 base at V and 5 bases at J, with 15 bases in the middle. In germline, CDR1 is LNHNV, CDR2 YYDKDF (reference sequence).

V usage is TRBV4-3 and J usage is TRBJ2-1; unclear D gene. Germline lookup yields CDR1 LGHNA and CDR2 YSLEER. V was shortened by 4 bases and J by 8 bases, with 15 bases between the two germline ends. This CDR3 has 14 residues. The CDR3 region has the DNA TGCGCCAGCAGCCGAACCACTAATAAGGATGAGCAGTTCTTC. Its protein is CASSRTTNKDEQFF.

The genes are TRBV9 and TRBJ2-2; TRBD1 might be the D (6 bases). The germline V gene has CDR1 SGDLS and CDR2 YYNGEE. The CDR3 is 14 amino acids. The V gene lost 3 bases and the J gene lost 4 bases, with 10 bases spanning the gap. The CDR3 spells CASSGVGGTGELFF. CDR3 in DNA: TGTGCCAGCAGCGGAGTAGGGGGCACCGGGGAGCTGTTTTTT.

The chain carries TRBV11-3 and TRBJ1-1; D is undetermined. V was shortened by 0 bases and J by 5 bases, with 10 bases between the two germline ends. From germline, CDR1 is SGHNT and CDR2 YENEEA. This CDR3 is built from 14 residues. As DNA, the CDR3 is TGTGCCAGCAGCTTAGAATCGGGGAAGACTGAAGCTTTCTTT. This gives the protein CASSLESGKTEAFF. The full variable domain, with the rest looked up from reference TRBV11-3 and TRBJ1-1, is EAGVVQSPRYKIIEKKQPVAFWCNPISGHNTLYWYLQNLGQGPELLIRYENEEAVDDSQLPKDRFSAERLKGVDSTLKIQPAELGDSAVYLCASSLESGKTEAFFGQGTRLTVV.

This clone was seen just once. The chain has TRBV7-2 and TRBJ2-7; D unresolved. From germline, CDR1 is SGHTA and CDR2 FQGNSA. Trimming took off 5 bases at V and 4 bases at J, with 9 bases between the two ends. The CDR3 covers 12 residues. CDR3 region: CASSEDWYEQYF. The CDR3 DNA reads as TGTGCCAGCAGCGAAGACTGGTACGAGCAGTACTTC.

CDR3 region: CASSSGLAGLEQYF. The CDR3 nucleotides are TGTGCCAGCAGTTCGGGGCTAGCGGGGCTCGAGCAGTACTTC. The genes are TRBV6-2 or TRBV6-3 and TRBJ2-7; 9 bases are shared with TRBD2. The V gene end was trimmed by 4 bases and the J gene end by 6 bases; junction bases not matched to a gene: 7. The germline V gene has CDR1 MNHEY and CDR2 SVGEGT. The CDR3 spans 14 residues.

The rearrangement links TRBV24-1 to TRBJ1-2; 8 bases agree with TRBD1. The CDR3 length is 12 residues. Germline loops: CDR1 KGHDR, CDR2 SFDVKD. With 7 bases clipped from V and 7 bases from J, the junction kept 4 bases outside the gene matches. The CDR3 DNA reads TGTGCCACCAGGACAGGGGATTCTGGCTACACCTTC. It codes for CATRTGDSGYTF.

The rearrangement joins TRBV5-1 to TRBJ1-2; a weak D match, TRBD1 (6 bases). CDR3 length equals 14 residues. Germline values: CDR1 SGHRS, CDR2 YFSETQ. V was trimmed by 2 bases and J by 8 bases, leaving 16 bases between them. The CDR3 loop reads CASSFPDRLEGYTF. The CDR3 coding sequence is TGCGCCAGCAGCTTCCCCGACAGGTTGGAGGGCTACACCTTC.

The CDR3, as DNA: TGTGCCAGCAGTCCTAGCGGGGGGGATGATGAGCAGTTCTTC. Protein: CASSPSGGDDEQFF. This chain links TRBV27 with TRBJ2-1, with 12 nucleotides matching TRBD2. The trim removed 5 bases at V and 8 bases at J, leaving 4 bases unmatched. Germline V gene data show CDR1 as MNHEY and CDR2 as SMNVEV (reference sequence). CDR3 size: 14 residues.